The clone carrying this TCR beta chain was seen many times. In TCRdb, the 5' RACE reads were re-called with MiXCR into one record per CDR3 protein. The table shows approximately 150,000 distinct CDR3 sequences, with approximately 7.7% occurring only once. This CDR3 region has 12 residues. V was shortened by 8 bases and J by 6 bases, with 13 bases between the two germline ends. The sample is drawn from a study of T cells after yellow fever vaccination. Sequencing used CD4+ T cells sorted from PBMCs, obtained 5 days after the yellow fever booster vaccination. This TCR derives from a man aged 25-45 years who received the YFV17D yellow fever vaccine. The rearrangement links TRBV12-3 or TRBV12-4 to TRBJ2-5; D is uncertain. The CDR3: CASAEESQTQYF. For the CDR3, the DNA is TGTGCCAGCGCCGAGGAGAGTCAGACCCAGTACTTC.